These 27 T cell receptor beta chains share one sample of origin, sequenced in a study of T cell repertoires in cytomegalovirus infection. TCRdb recomputed calls from the reads with MiXCR, one row per CDR3 protein. The sample includes roughly 280,000 distinct CDR3 sequences, around 13% of them seen just once. Input material: PBMCs. The source of these receptors is a human donor in good health (CMV status not recorded). Some clones in this sample may be carry-over from other donors' samples.

Concerning this clonotype: At one of its ends the junction is not consistent with the germline gene, which may arise from a read error. The chain has TRBV7-9 and TRBJ2-3; 9 nucleotides line up with TRBD2. This CDR3 has 13 amino acids. Germline V CDR1 and CDR2: SEHNR, FQNEAQ (reference sequence). In DNA, the CDR3 is TGTGCCAGCAGCTTACAAGGGACTAGCCGGTCGCATTTT. It yields the protein CASSLQGTSRSHF.

This chain uses TRBV7-2 with TRBJ2-5; D is possibly TRBD2 (5 bases). Germline V CDR1 and CDR2: SGHTA, FQGNSA. The length of the CDR3 is 17 residues. Trimming pared 2 bases from V and 4 bases from J, leaving 20 bases between. CDR3 residues: CASSLRVVVTEGETQYF. DNA for the CDR3: TGTGCCAGCAGCTTACGTGTGGTGGTCACCGAGGGAGAGACCCAGTACTTC.

This clonotype was seen ten or more times. This chain connects TRBV12-3 or TRBV12-4 to TRBJ2-1, with a possible D match to TRBD2 (5 bases). The CDR3 sequence is 13 residues long. Trimming removed 4 bases at V and 10 bases at J, with 14 bases between. This CDR3 reads CASSSSEGVEQFF. CDR3 nucleotide sequence: TGTGCCAGCAGTTCATCTGAGGGCGTCGAGCAGTTCTTC.

This clonotype was seen at least ten times. The chain recombines TRBV7-8 with TRBJ2-7; 7 bases align to TRBD1. Trimming took 1 base from V and 3 from J; bases not matched to a gene: 3. Germline V CDR1 and CDR2: SGHVS, FQNEAQ. The CDR3 totals 14 residues. In DNA, the CDR3 is TGTGCCAGCAGCTTAGTGGGACAGCTCTACGAGCAGTACTTC. It yields the protein CASSLVGQLYEQYF.

This clonotype was counted only a few times. The chain employs TRBV11-2 and TRBJ2-1, with no clear D. The CDR3 runs 13 residues. Germline V CDR1 and CDR2: SGHAT, FQNNGV. The CDR3 DNA sequence: TGTGCTACGGCGGCGAGCTCCTACAATGAGCAGTTCTTC. Residues: CATAASSYNEQFF. Together with reference TRBV11-2 and TRBJ2-1, the CDR3 gives the full variable domain: EAGVAQSPRYKIIEKRQSVAFWCNPISGHATLYWYQQILGQGPKLLIQFQNNGVVDDSQLPKDRFSAERLKGVDSTLKIQPAKLEDSAVYLCATAASSYNEQFFGPGTRLTVL.

The gene calls are TRBV20-1 and TRBJ1-6, with D maybe TRBD1 (5 bases). This CDR3 spans 17 amino acids. The V end was cut by 1 base, the J end by 1 base, with 14 bases between. Germline V gives CDR1 DFQATT, CDR2 SNEGSKA (reference sequence). In DNA, the CDR3 is TGCAGTGCTAGAGTGAGGGGATCAAGTTCCTATAATTCACCCCTCCACTTT. It codes for CSARVRGSSSYNSPLHF.

This clonotype was picked up a small number of times. V is TRBV7-2 and J is TRBJ2-5; 7 bases fit TRBD2. V shed 1 base, J shed 4 bases, and the junction held 6 bases outside the gene matches. The CDR3 is 15 amino acids. Per germline, CDR1 SGHTA and CDR2 FQGNSA. In DNA form, the CDR3 reads TGTGCCAGCAGCTTAGTGGCGGGAGTGATAGAGACCCAGTACTTC. Amino acid sequence: CASSLVAGVIETQYF.

This clonotype was counted at least ten times. The rearrangement uses TRBV6-5 and TRBJ1-4; D might be TRBD1 (5 bases). Trimming left V 7 bases short and J 4 bases short, with 22 bases between. The CDR3 has 17 residues. The germline V gene has CDR1 MNHEY and CDR2 SVGAGI. DNA of the CDR3: TGTGCCAGCACCTATATCCGATCCGGGACCCTTAATGAAAAACTGTTTTTT. This sequence encodes CASTYIRSGTLNEKLFF.

To note about this clonotype: A much larger clone lies a single base off, so this may be a read error. The CDR3 does not end in the conserved phenylalanine or tryptophan, so this is likely a read error. This rearrangement joins TRBV19 to TRBJ2-6; D possibly corresponds to TRBD1 (5 bases). This CDR3 spans 16 amino acids. Trimming shortened V by 0 bases and J by 2 bases, and 8 bases separated the two germline ends. CDR1 is LNHDA, CDR2 SQIVND, per germline (reference sequence). CDR3 nucleotides: TGTGCCAGTAGTATAGAAGACAGCACTGGGGCCAACGTCCTGACTCTC. Amino acids: CASSIEDSTGANVLTL.

This clonotype showed up just a few times. The chain joins TRBV6-5 to TRBJ1-5; 8 nucleotides match TRBD1. Unmatched junction bases numbered 2, after V lost 4 bases and J lost 6 bases. The V gene's germline CDR1 is MNHEY and CDR2 SVGAGI. This CDR3 spans 13 amino acids. The CDR3 DNA reads TGTGCCAGCAGTTTCAGGGGGCCTCAGCCCCAGCATTTT. Protein product: CASSFRGPQPQHF.

This clonotype appeared many times. V is TRBV7-2 and J is TRBJ1-5, with D possibly being TRBD1 (5 bases). The V end lost 2 bases, the J end lost 3 bases, and 11 bases lay between the germline ends. There are 15 residues in the CDR3. CDR1 is SGHTA and CDR2 is FQGNSA in the germline V gene. Here the CDR3 DNA reads TGTGCCAGCAGCTTAACTTCAGGGTACAATCAGCCCCAGCATTTT. The encoded protein is CASSLTSGYNQPQHF.

The chain carries TRBV6-2 or TRBV6-3 and TRBJ2-3, with D possibly matching TRBD1 (5 bases). The CDR3 extends over 16 amino acids. The germline V gene encodes CDR1 MNHEY and CDR2 SVGEGT. Trimming removed 6 bases at V and 4 bases at J, with 20 bases between. For the CDR3, the DNA is TGTGCCAGCAGACCCAGGGTTGAGATCTTCCCAGATACGCAGTATTTT. Translation: CASRPRVEIFPDTQYF.

This clonotype was counted ten times or more. The chain links TRBV6-1 to TRBJ2-2; 8 nucleotides align to TRBD2. There are 16 residues in the CDR3. V lost 2 bases to trimming and J lost 4 bases; unmatched junction nucleotides: 6. Looked up from germline, CDR1 is MNHNS and CDR2 is SASEGT. CDR3 protein: CASSELAGLGTGELFF. CDR3 sequence (DNA): TGTGCCAGCAGTGAACTAGCGGGCCTAGGCACCGGGGAGCTGTTTTTT.

At least ten counts were recorded for this clonotype. This chain links TRBV7-2 with TRBJ2-7; D possibly corresponds to TRBD2 (5 bases). This CDR3 region has 13 residues. The germline V gene has CDR1 SGHTA and CDR2 FQGNSA. Trimming pared 7 bases from V and 0 bases from J, leaving 10 bases between. CDR3: CASKLGSSYEQYF. In nucleotides, the CDR3 is TGTGCCAGCAAACTGGGGAGCTCCTACGAGCAGTACTTC.

This chain links TRBV25-1 with TRBJ1-3; D is uncertain. CDR1 MGHDK and CDR2 SYGVNS come from the germline V gene. This CDR3 comprises 12 residues. Trimming removed 6 bases from V and 9 bases from J, with 12 bases in between. DNA of the CDR3: TGTGCCAGCAGCCAGGTTTCTGGCACCATATATTTT. Translated, it gives CASSQVSGTIYF.

The table lists this clonotype with a few counts. The chain carries TRBV7-8 and TRBJ1-5; the D is unclear. Germline assignment: CDR1 SGHVS and CDR2 FQNEAQ. V was shortened by 1 base and J by 6 bases, with 25 bases between the two germline ends. The CDR3 contains 19 residues. CDR3 coding DNA: TGTGCCAGCAGCTTAGTTGGTGGAGTCGAGGCAGGTCGGAGTCAGCCCCAGCATTTT. Translating gives CASSLVGGVEAGRSQPQHF.

This clonotype was counted many times. The rearrangement uses TRBV5-6 and TRBJ1-2, with unresolved D. The CDR3 loop spans 15 amino acids. V lost 0 bases and J 6 bases, leaving 15 bases between the germline ends. Germline CDR1 is SGHDT and CDR2 is YYEEEE. CDR3 nucleotides: TGTGCCAGCAGCTTGGATCCGGGTTTTTCCCATGGCTACACCTTC. Protein product: CASSLDPGFSHGYTF.

Many counts were recorded for this clonotype. The rearrangement joins TRBV10-3 to TRBJ2-7; the D gene is possibly TRBD1 (6 bases). Germline lookup yields CDR1 ENHRY and CDR2 SYGVKD. V lost 6 bases, J lost 3 bases, and 9 bases lay in between. The length of the CDR3 is 12 residues. The CDR3 is CAIRQGNYEQYF. The CDR3 nucleotides read TGTGCCATCAGGCAGGGGAACTACGAGCAGTACTTC.

This clonotype was counted ten times or more. The rearrangement joins TRBV5-1 to TRBJ2-5; 9 bases agree with TRBD1. The length of the CDR3 is 15 residues. With 3 bases clipped from V and 5 bases from J, the junction kept 8 bases outside the gene matches. In germline, CDR1 is SGHRS, CDR2 YFSETQ. CDR3 loop: CASSYTGTGKETQYF. CDR3 in DNA: TGCGCCAGCAGCTACACCGGGACAGGGAAGGAGACCCAGTACTTC.

In its sample, this clonotype was seen many times. The J gene is TRBJ2-3, the V gene TRBV7-2; no reliable D call. Between the trimmed V and J ends, which lost 5 bases and 3 bases, there was a span of 12 bases. Germline V lookup: CDR1 SGHTA, CDR2 FQGNSA. This CDR3 is built from 14 residues. The CDR3 sequence is CASSPTLPTDTQYF. The CDR3 nucleotides are TGTGCCAGCAGCCCCACCCTTCCAACAGATACGCAGTATTTT.

This clonotype showed up just a few times. The chain has TRBV27 and TRBJ1-6; D is unresolved. Trimming took off 3 bases at V and 4 bases at J, with 7 bases between the two ends. The CDR3 consists of 14 residues. CDR1 and CDR2 from the germline V gene are MNHEY and SMNVEV (reference sequence). The DNA of the CDR3 is TGTGCCAGCAGTTTCGGCGGTTATAATTCACCCCTCCACTTT. It codes for CASSFGGYNSPLHF.

This sequence joins TRBV15 and TRBJ1-6; D is ambiguous. This CDR3 has 15 amino acids. Germline lookup yields CDR1 LNHNV and CDR2 YYDKDF (reference sequence). V was pared by 1 base and J by 7 bases, with 11 bases between. In DNA form, the CDR3 reads TGTGCCACCAGCAGAGGGGAGTTTAGGAATTCACCCCTCCACTTT. Its protein product is CATSRGEFRNSPLHF.

This clonotype was seen a handful of times. This sequence joins TRBV12-3 or TRBV12-4 and TRBJ1-1; D call uncertain. The germline V and J ends were trimmed by 6 bases and 2 bases, with 13 bases remaining between them. The CDR3 has 14 amino acids. This CDR3 is CASRPPYGNTEAFF. CDR3 nucleotide sequence: TGTGCCAGCAGGCCCCCTTACGGCAACACTGAAGCTTTCTTT.

This clonotype was counted many times. The V and J genes are TRBV6-4 and TRBJ2-3; TRBD2 might be the D (6 bases). Per the germline V gene, CDR1 is MRHNA and CDR2 is SNTAGT. The CDR3 extends over 14 amino acids. Trimming pared 3 bases from V and 4 bases from J, leaving 11 bases between. The CDR3 region is CASSEGGEADTQYF. CDR3 bases: TGTGCCAGCAGTGAAGGAGGGGAGGCAGATACGCAGTATTTT.

In regard to this clonotype: This may come from a read error, since a much larger clone is one base off. J is TRBJ1-3 and V is TRBV7-8; D gene unclear. This CDR3 region has 14 residues. Germline V lookup: CDR1 SGHVS, CDR2 FQNEAQ. The chain's CDR3 is CASRTVSSGNTRYF. CDR3 coding DNA: TGTGCCAGCCGCACTGTGAGCTCTGGAAACACCAGATATTTT.

V is TRBV19 and J is TRBJ1-5; D gene uncertain. Germline V gene data show CDR1 as LNHDA and CDR2 as SQIVND (reference sequence). This CDR3 is built from 15 residues. V dropped 5 bases and J dropped 2 bases, with 13 bases sitting between them. The CDR3 is CASSPLNWGNQPQHF. The CDR3 region has the DNA TGTGCCAGTAGTCCACTCAATTGGGGCAATCAGCCCCAGCATTTT.

The chain links TRBV2 to TRBJ1-1; D is uncertain. The V end was cut by 2 bases, the J end by 2 bases, with 12 bases between. CDR1 and CDR2 from the germline V gene are SNHLY and FYNNEI. The CDR3 spans 15 residues. This CDR3 reads CASSEQRSRNTEAFF. CDR3 bases: TGTGCCAGCAGTGAACAAAGGAGCCGAAACACTGAAGCTTTCTTT.